This passage covers 13 T cell receptor beta chains from one sample sequenced in a study of cytotoxic CD8 clonotypes in ibrutinib-treated CLL. Clones were read by immunoSEQ multiplex PCR, and TCRdb kept only the in-frame ones, dropping some. The sample lists about 200,000 clones, 55% to 85% occurring once. The source material was PBMCs, sampled after 24 months of ibrutinib treatment. The origin of the receptors is a human donor with chronic lymphocytic leukemia.

The gene calls are TRBV28 and TRBJ1-1; no definite D call. With 6 bases removed from V and 1 base from J, the gap between germline ends came to 15 bases. The CDR3 loop spans 15 amino acids. Germline CDR1 and CDR2: MDHEN and SYDVKM. CDR3 amino acids: CASRPRGTGNTEAFF. The CDR3 DNA follows: TGTGCCAGCAGGCCTAGAGGAACTGGGAACACTGAAGCTTTCTTT.

This clone appeared a single time. V and J are TRBV11-3 and TRBJ2-7; D gene unclear. Germline CDR1 and CDR2: SGHNT and YENEEA. The CDR3 sequence is 13 residues long. Trimming left V 5 bases short and J 2 bases short, with 10 bases between. CDR3 residues: CASSPDGAYEQYF. The CDR3 region has the DNA TGTGCCAGCAGCCCCGACGGTGCCTACGAGCAGTACTTC.

The chain joins TRBV6-1 to TRBJ2-2; 12 bases agree with TRBD2. Trimming cost V 3 bases and J 7 bases; bases outside gene matches: 9. Per germline, CDR1 MNHNS and CDR2 SASEGT. The CDR3 has 17 residues. The CDR3: CASSETSGRARSGELFF. Written as DNA, the CDR3 is TGTGCCAGCAGTGAGACTAGCGGGAGAGCGAGAAGCGGGGAGCTGTTTTTT.

The V call is TRBV7-3, the J call TRBJ2-1, with D possibly matching TRBD1 (5 bases). The length of the CDR3 is 13 residues. V dropped 5 bases and J dropped 8 bases, with 13 bases sitting between them. The germline CDR1 and CDR2 sequences are SGHTA and FQGTGA. The CDR3 DNA follows: TGTGCCAGCAGCCGCAGGGCTAAGGATGAGCAGTTCTTC. Its translation: CASSRRAKDEQFF.

This clone appeared a single time. The chain uses TRBV27 and TRBJ2-1, with TRBD2 matching over 10 bases. CDR1 is MNHEY and CDR2 is SMNVEV in the germline V gene (reference sequence). This CDR3 spans 16 amino acids. With V trimmed by 5 bases and J by 7 bases, 11 bases remained unmatched. CDR3 sequence (DNA): TGTGCCAGCAGTCGCGACCTAGCGGGAGTCGGGAATGAGCAGTTCTTC. Residues: CASSRDLAGVGNEQFF.

The count of this clone is one. The J gene is TRBJ1-3, the V gene TRBV30, with TRBD1 as a possible D gene (5 bases). Germline CDR1 GTSNPN, CDR2 SVGIG (reference sequence). Trimming left V 5 bases short and J 2 bases short, with 10 bases between. This CDR3 region has 13 residues. Here the CDR3 reads CAWGGYAGNTIYF. The CDR3 DNA is TGTGCCTGGGGGGGGTATGCTGGAAACACCATATATTTT.

This sequence joins TRBV28 and TRBJ2-7, with TRBD2 matching over 7 bases. The V segment lost 3 bases and the J segment 0 bases; nucleotides outside the gene matches: 5. Germline assignment: CDR1 MDHEN and CDR2 SYDVKM. This CDR3 spans 15 amino acids. The CDR3 loop is CASSFWLADSYEQYF. The DNA of the CDR3 is TGTGCCAGCAGTTTCTGGCTAGCGGACTCCTACGAGCAGTACTTC.

The chain links TRBV5-1 to TRBJ2-5, with no clear D. CDR3 length equals 12 residues. Deletions cut 4 bases from V and 2 bases from J, with 6 bases between. CDR1 is SGHRS and CDR2 is YFSETQ in the germline V gene. CDR3 protein: CASSMGQETQYF. CDR3 in DNA: TGCGCCAGCAGCATGGGACAAGAGACCCAGTACTTC.

V gene TRBV9 combines with J gene TRBJ2-1; weak D call: TRBD2 (5 bases). Germline assignment: CDR1 SGDLS and CDR2 YYNGEE. Trimming stripped 0 bases from V and 0 bases from J, with 13 bases between. This CDR3 region has 17 residues. Here the CDR3 reads CASSVAIRGSSYNEQFF. The CDR3 DNA reads as TGTGCCAGCAGCGTAGCTATTCGGGGTAGCTCCTACAATGAGCAGTTCTTC.

The gene calls are TRBV5-4 and TRBJ2-2; the D is unclear. The germline CDR1 and CDR2 sequences are SGHNT and YYREEE (reference sequence). V was clipped by 4 bases and J by 6 bases, with 13 bases between them. This CDR3 has 14 residues. CDR3 in amino acids: CASSVTTISGELFF. CDR3 sequence (DNA): TGTGCCAGCAGCGTCACCACTATCTCCGGGGAGCTGTTTTTT.

The genes are TRBV30 and TRBJ2-3; perhaps TRBD2 as D (5 bases). The CDR3 runs to 13 residues. Germline CDR1 GTSNPN, CDR2 SVGIG (reference sequence). V gave up 2 bases and J gave up 5 bases, with 11 bases separating them. The CDR3: CAWSRARGDTQYF. The CDR3 coding sequence is TGTGCCTGGAGTCGGGCCCGGGGAGATACGCAGTATTTT.

The chain couples TRBV6-6 to TRBJ1-3, with D perhaps TRBD1 (5 bases). Trimming pared 0 bases from V and 0 bases from J, leaving 9 bases between. Germline CDR1 reads MNHNY; CDR2 reads SVGAGI (reference sequence). This CDR3 is built from 16 residues. The CDR3 loop is CASSYSWQGSGNTIYF. The CDR3 region has the DNA TGTGCCAGCAGTTACTCTTGGCAGGGCTCTGGAAACACCATATATTTT.

V usage is TRBV5-6 and J usage is TRBJ2-2; D possibly corresponds to TRBD2 (5 bases). V was shortened by 4 bases and J by 4 bases, with 14 bases between the two germline ends. Germline V gene lookup returns CDR1 SGHDT and CDR2 YYEEEE. The CDR3 totals 15 residues. CDR3 DNA sequence: TGTGCCAGCAGCCCCCAAGGAGCGGCCACCGGGGAGCTGTTTTTT. Amino acids: CASSPQGAATGELFF. Variable domain in full (rest from reference TRBV5-6 and TRBJ2-2): DAGVTQSPTHLIKTRGQQVTLRCSPKSGHDTVSWYQQALGQGPQFIFQYYEEEERQRGNFPDRFSGHQFPNYSSELNVNALLLGDSALYLCASSPQGAATGELFFGEGSRLTVL.